A single sample is the source of the 30 T cell receptor beta chains below, sequenced in a study of Ad26.COV2.S vaccination and SARS-CoV-2 variants. Profiled with immunoSEQ multiplex PCR; TCRdb holds only in-frame clones, not every one. The sample carries 500,000 or so clones, about 88% recorded once. The treatment: 19 received Ad26.COV2.S at low or high dose, single or two shots; 5 received placebo; per-sample allocation not given. Day 63 after the first vaccine or placebo injection was the time point for sampling. The starting material was peripheral blood, obtained in a trial of Ad26.COV2.S vaccine versus placebo. These receptors were taken from a person aged 18-65 years who received the Ad26.COV2.S COVID-19 vaccine or a placebo.

The chain employs TRBV25-1 and TRBJ2-5; unclear D gene. V lost 0 bases and J lost 4, with 15 bases in between. From germline, CDR1 is MGHDK and CDR2 SYGVNS. The CDR3 is 16 residues long. The CDR3 reads CASSEYRVSLGETQYF. In DNA, the CDR3 is TGTGCCAGCAGTGAATACCGGGTTTCCCTGGGAGAGACCCAGTACTTC.

The chain links TRBV5-1 to TRBJ2-2; maybe TRBD2 (6 bases). The CDR3 length is 15 residues. From germline, CDR1 is SGHRS and CDR2 YFSETQ. V lost 3 bases and J 5 bases, leaving 14 bases between the germline ends. Here the CDR3 DNA reads TGCGCCAGCAGCTCCTTAGCTAGCGATACCGGGGAGCTGTTTTTT. Its translation: CASSSLASDTGELFF.

This rearrangement joins TRBV19 to TRBJ2-5; 8 bases are shared with TRBD1. The CDR3 spans 13 residues. V was clipped by 11 bases and J by 5 bases; unmatched bases: 10. CDR1 and CDR2 (germline): LNHDA, SQIVND (reference sequence). The CDR3 region has the DNA TGTGCCTCAGGAGGGCAGGGGGCTGAGACCCAGTACTTC. Translated, it gives CASGGQGAETQYF.

J is TRBJ1-1 and V is TRBV18, with D possibly being TRBD1 (6 bases). Between the trimmed V and J ends, which lost 3 bases and 4 bases, there was a span of 18 bases. The CDR3 is 16 amino acids. Germline values: CDR1 KGHSH, CDR2 LQKENI. DNA of the CDR3: TGTGCCAGCTCACCGATGGCAACAGGGACGGCCACTGAAGCTTTCTTT. Amino acids: CASSPMATGTATEAFF.

The genes are TRBV15 and TRBJ1-1, with D possibly being TRBD1 (5 bases). The CDR3 is 14 residues long. V lost 4 bases and J 4 bases, leaving 13 bases between the germline ends. Germline V gene sequence: CDR1 LNHNV, CDR2 YYDKDF (reference sequence). The CDR3 here is CATSTQGHSTEAFF. The CDR3 coding sequence is TGTGCCACCAGCACCCAAGGACACTCCACTGAAGCTTTCTTT. The full variable domain, its missing parts supplied by reference TRBV15 and TRBJ1-1, is DAMVIQNPRYQVTQFGKPVTLSCSQTLNHNVMYWYQQKSSQAPKLLFHYYDKDFNNEADTPDNFQSRRPNTSFCFLDIRSPGLGDTAMYLCATSTQGHSTEAFFGQGTRLTVV.

The genes are TRBV5-5 and TRBJ2-5, with 9 nucleotides matching TRBD2. The CDR3 consists of 18 residues. The V and J ends lost 5 bases and 4 bases, in that order; junction bases with no gene match: 18. Germline CDR1 is SGHKS and CDR2 is YYEKEE (reference sequence). The CDR3 DNA reads TGTGCCAGCAGGCAGCGATACTCGCTAGCGGGAATCGCAGAGACCCAGTACTTC. Its protein is CASRQRYSLAGIAETQYF.

V usage is TRBV6-5 and J usage is TRBJ2-7; D remains ambiguous. Trimming took 2 bases from V and 4 from J, leaving 9 bases between them. The CDR3 length is 13 residues. From germline, CDR1 is MNHEY and CDR2 SVGAGI. The chain's CDR3 is CASSYGLGYEQYV. Written as DNA, the CDR3 is TGTGCCAGCAGTTACGGCCTGGGTTACGAGCAGTACGTC.

This chain links TRBV29-1 with TRBJ1-2; 9 positions agree with TRBD1. The junction had 14 bases not matched to a gene; V was cut back by 6 bases and J by 9 bases. From germline, CDR1 is SQVTM and CDR2 ANQGSEA. CDR3 size: 14 residues. CDR3 amino acids: CSVDRGLTGGSYTF. The CDR3 DNA follows: TGCAGCGTGGACCGAGGCTTGACAGGGGGGAGCTACACCTTC. Based on the CDR3 plus reference TRBV29-1 and TRBJ1-2, the full variable domain is SAVISQKPSRDICQRGTSLTIQCQVDSQVTMMFWYRQQPGQSLTLIATANQGSEATYESGFVIDKFPISRPNLTFSTLTVSNMSPEDSSIYLCSVDRGLTGGSYTFGSGTRLTVV.

The chain couples TRBV6-5 to TRBJ2-6; the D is unclear. Germline CDR1 MNHEY, CDR2 SVGAGI. V was cut by 6 bases and J by 1 base, with 1 base left in between. The CDR3 extends over 12 amino acids. DNA of the CDR3: TGTGCCAGCAGATCTGGGGCCAACGTCCTGACTTTC. Translation: CASRSGANVLTF.

This clone came up once. The V gene is TRBV21-1, the J gene TRBJ2-1; no DNA check was done on the table's D call, TRBD1. TRBV21-1 constitutes a pseudogene. The CDR3 sequence is 12 residues long. The CDR3 loop is CASSKPGQGEFF. CDR3 in DNA: TGTGCCAGCAGCAAACCTGGACAGGGCGAGTTCTTC.

The chain combines TRBV6-6 with TRBJ2-1; D remains unclear. Germline V gene sequence: CDR1 MNHNY, CDR2 SVGAGI (reference sequence). Trimming took off 7 bases at V and 8 bases at J, with 15 bases between the two ends. The CDR3 is 13 residues long. CDR3 residues: CASTEGPRDEQFF. The CDR3 DNA reads as TGTGCCAGCACCGAAGGGCCCCGCGATGAGCAGTTCTTC.

V and J are TRBV2 and TRBJ1-5, with D hard to call. CDR3 length: 13 amino acids. Germline-derived CDR1 and CDR2 are SNHLY and FYNNEI. Trimming pared 7 bases from V and 3 bases from J, leaving 10 bases between. Here the CDR3 DNA reads TGTGCCAGCACCTCCCTTGCCAATCAGCCCCAGCATTTT. As protein: CASTSLANQPQHF.

The rearrangement joins TRBV6-1 to TRBJ2-3; a weak D match, TRBD2 (5 bases). The CDR3 has 15 amino acids. The germline gives CDR1 MNHNS, CDR2 SASEGT. Trimming left V 3 bases short and J 0 bases short, with 10 bases between. DNA of the CDR3: TGTGCCAGCAGTGAGAGGGCCCTAAGCACAGATACGCAGTATTTT. This gives the protein CASSERALSTDTQYF.

The chain joins TRBV14 to TRBJ2-1; D is possibly TRBD2 (6 bases). Germline V gene data show CDR1 as SGHDN and CDR2 as FVKESK. The V end lost 4 bases, the J end lost 4 bases, and 11 bases lay between the germline ends. CDR3 length: 14 amino acids. CDR3 DNA: TGTGCCAGCAGCCGACTAGTGCGGTACAATGAGCAGTTCTTC. Translating it yields CASSRLVRYNEQFF.

The chain employs TRBV6-2 or TRBV6-3 and TRBJ2-1; TRBD1 matches 7 bases. The CDR3 is 15 residues long. The junction had 4 bases not matched to a gene; V was cut back by 5 bases and J by 0 bases. Germline lookup yields CDR1 MNHEY and CDR2 SVGEGT. CDR3 sequence reads: CASSKGQPSYNEQFF. CDR3 in DNA: TGTGCCAGCAGTAAGGGACAGCCCTCCTACAATGAGCAGTTCTTC.

This chain uses TRBV19 with TRBJ2-1; the D gene is possibly TRBD2 (5 bases). The V and J ends lost 10 bases and 9 bases respectively, with 10 bases between them. There are 10 residues in the CDR3. Looked up from germline, CDR1 is LNHDA and CDR2 is SQIVND (reference sequence). CDR3 nucleotide sequence: TGTGCCACCTCGGGAACTGAGCAGTTCTTC. Translated: CATSGTEQFF.

The V call is TRBV5-1, the J call TRBJ2-2, with D uncertain. Deletions cut 0 bases from V and 6 bases from J, with 6 bases between. The V gene's germline CDR1 is SGHRS and CDR2 YFSETQ. The CDR3 spans 13 residues. As DNA, the CDR3 is TGCGCCAGCAGCTTGGCCCCTCCCGGGGAGCTGTTTTTT. It specifies CASSLAPPGELFF.

The table lists this clone with a count of one. The chain uses TRBV6-1 and TRBJ2-7, with D possibly TRBD2 on 6 matching bases. The germline V gene encodes CDR1 MNHNS and CDR2 SASEGT. The CDR3 runs to 15 residues. V dropped 3 bases and J dropped 7 bases, with 19 bases sitting between them. In DNA, the CDR3 is TGTGCCAGCAGTGACCCCAGAGACACCGGGGGAGAGCAGTACGTC. Protein product: CASSDPRDTGGEQYV.

The chain links TRBV2 to TRBJ1-6; D not certain. Trimming stripped 8 bases from V and 4 bases from J, with 15 bases between. CDR1 is SNHLY and CDR2 is FYNNEI in the germline V gene. This CDR3 has 15 amino acids. CDR3 protein: CASELNIQYNSPLHF. CDR3 bases: TGTGCCAGCGAGTTGAATATACAGTATAATTCACCCCTCCACTTT.

This clone was seen a few times. The chain has TRBV28 and TRBJ2-4; no clear D. Deletions cut 2 bases from V and 0 bases from J, with 5 bases between. This CDR3 spans 14 amino acids. Germline V gives CDR1 MDHEN, CDR2 SYDVKM. This chain's CDR3 is CASSLQLAKNIQYF. CDR3 bases: TGTGCCAGCAGTTTACAGTTAGCCAAAAACATTCAGTACTTC. The whole variable domain, remainder taken from reference TRBV28 and TRBJ2-4, is DVKVTQSSRYLVKRTGEKVFLECVQDMDHENMFWYRQDPGLGLRLIYFSYDVKMKEKGDIPEGYSVSREKKERFSLILESASTNQTSMYLCASSLQLAKNIQYFGAGTRLSVL.

The chain combines TRBV6-4 with TRBJ2-2; D is unresolved. Germline-derived CDR1 and CDR2 are MRHNA and SNTAGT. The V end was cut by 5 bases, the J end by 8 bases, with 12 bases between. This CDR3 is built from 13 residues. For the CDR3, the DNA is TGTGCCAGCAGTTATACCAGAGGAGGGGAGCTGTTTTTT. Translation gives CASSYTRGGELFF.

Worth noting for this clone: The sample contains more than one DNA sequence encoding this CDR3. The genes are TRBV7-2 and TRBJ2-2, with D possibly TRBD1 on 6 matching bases. Germline V gene lookup returns CDR1 SGHTA and CDR2 FQGNSA. The germline V and J ends were trimmed by 0 bases and 4 bases, with 9 bases remaining between them. The CDR3 covers 15 residues. The CDR3 reads CASSLAGRGTGELFF. The CDR3 nucleotides are TGTGCCAGCAGCTTAGCCGGCAGGGGCACCGGGGAGCTGTTTTTT.

This clone was seen more than once but under ten times. This chain links TRBV15 with TRBJ2-3, with a tentative D call TRBD2 (6 bases). V shed 8 bases and J shed 5 bases, with 20 bases lying between them. CDR1 and CDR2 from the germline V gene are LNHNV and YYDKDF (reference sequence). This CDR3 is 15 amino acids long. CDR3 loop: CATRFGGSGGDTQYF. The CDR3 DNA sequence: TGTGCCACCCGTTTTGGAGGGTCCGGAGGAGATACGCAGTATTTT.

The rearrangement links TRBV7-2 to TRBJ2-7; a possible D gene is TRBD1 (5 bases). V lost 5 bases, J lost 3 bases, and 14 bases lay in between. The CDR3 is 14 amino acids. CDR1 and CDR2 from the germline V gene are SGHTA and FQGNSA. CDR3 sequence (DNA): TGTGCCAGCAGCCCCCAAGTAGGGGACTACGAGCAGTACTTC. Encoded protein: CASSPQVGDYEQYF.

A few counts support this clone. V gene TRBV7-9 combines with J gene TRBJ1-5; D is uncertain. CDR1 and CDR2 (germline): SEHNR, FQNEAQ (reference sequence). This CDR3 spans 14 amino acids. V lost 3 bases and J 4 bases, leaving 10 bases between the germline ends. As DNA, the CDR3 is TGTGCCAGCAGCTTTGGTAGTATAAATCAGCCCCAGCATTTT. It yields the protein CASSFGSINQPQHF.

This chain connects TRBV7-2 to TRBJ2-5, with TRBD2 matching over 12 bases. Germline V CDR1 and CDR2: SGHTA, FQGNSA. There are 19 residues in the CDR3. Unmatched junction bases numbered 9, after V lost 0 bases and J lost 1 base. CDR3 bases: TGTGCCAGCAGCTTAGCGCCTAGCGGGAGGGGATTCTCCCAAGAGACCCAGTACTTC. Translated: CASSLAPSGRGFSQETQYF.

J is TRBJ1-3 and V is TRBV3-1 (or the pseudogene TRBV3-2); D is unclear. Trimming stripped 0 bases from V and 0 bases from J, with 12 bases between. The CDR3 is 17 amino acids. Germline lookup yields CDR1 LGHDT and CDR2 YNNKEL (reference sequence). CDR3 sequence reads: CASSQDWGPLSGNTIYF. The CDR3 region has the DNA TGTGCCAGCAGCCAAGACTGGGGTCCGCTCTCTGGAAACACCATATATTTT.

This chain links TRBV2 with TRBJ2-1, with a weak D call TRBD2 (6 bases). The CDR3 runs to 15 residues. Per the germline V gene, CDR1 is SNHLY and CDR2 is FYNNEI. The ends were cut back, 3 bases at V and 0 bases at J, with 9 bases in the middle. CDR3 protein: CASSDFSGSYNEQFF. The CDR3 nucleotides read TGTGCCAGCAGTGATTTTAGCGGCTCCTACAATGAGCAGTTCTTC.

The chain is built from TRBV19 and TRBJ1-5; possible D gene TRBD1, 5 bases. The CDR3 is 15 amino acids. V dropped 4 bases and J dropped 5 bases, with 15 bases sitting between them. Germline V gives CDR1 LNHDA, CDR2 SQIVND (reference sequence). The CDR3 sequence is CASSTIWGGDQPQHF. CDR3 nucleotide sequence: TGTGCCAGTAGTACCATCTGGGGAGGGGATCAGCCCCAGCATTTT.

The V call is TRBV12-3 or TRBV12-4, the J call TRBJ1-5; D is ambiguous. V was clipped by 3 bases and J by 6 bases, with 9 bases between them. CDR3 size: 13 residues. The CDR3 region is CASSLAAAQPQHF. The CDR3 DNA reads TGTGCCAGCAGTTTGGCGGCGGCTCAGCCCCAGCATTTT.